This TCR beta chain was identified in a study of PD-L1 blockade in urothelial cancer (dated by TCRdb to the late 2010s). Study-wide context: All patients started therapy around 2014 and received atezolizumab 1,200 mg intravenously every 3 weeks. Around 30 patients had pretreatment blood TCR-seq, some 24 had at least one posttreatment blood collection, and some 24 had tumor TCR-seq. Blood samples gave median yields of approximately 130,000 T cells and approximately 80,000 unique TCRs, along with a median clonality of around 0.08. Somatic, immune and clinical correlates of response to PD-L1 blockade with atezolizumab in urothelial cancer were the focus of an exploratory multi-omic analysis. Durable clinical benefit was achieved by nine patients and was not achieved by 20 patients. Durable clinical benefit meant progression-free survival longer than 6 months, and TCR features were also tested against progression-free and overall survival. Blood samples were analyzed 3 weeks after the start of treatment (second dose) and 6 weeks after the start of treatment. TCR sequencing covered pretreatment tumor samples and matched, serially collected peripheral blood taken before and after atezolizumab treatment. Patients had an ECOG performance status of 0 or 1 and had received between 0 and 3 prior chemotherapy regimens. In the same patients, whole exome sequencing and RNA sequencing of pretreatment tumors were performed in addition to TCR sequencing. About 90% of the roughly 29 patients were identified as males with urothelial cancer of bladder origin, and a prior smoking history was reported by 18 of 29 patients.

This clone was recorded a few times. The target of this receptor is not known. No base qualities exist here, and no much larger clone lies one base off it. The intended sense of this specimen's time point label: pretreatment peripheral blood. A cohort of more than 25 patients with locally advanced or metastatic urothelial carcinoma, treated at Memorial Sloan Kettering on a trial protocol, was included. Peripheral blood mononuclear cells were collected pretreatment and during treatment, with between 1 and 8 total time points obtained per patient. The Qiagen DNeasy Blood extraction kit was used to purify genomic DNA from total PBMCs and tumor samples. PBMCs were collected pretreatment and during treatment, and were isolated and stored as previously described. The germline V gene yields MDHEN for CDR1 and SYDVKM for CDR2. Inclusive of the bounding cysteine and phenylalanine, the CDR3 is 11 residues long. The entry retains the CDR3 DNA only, 33 bases that are in frame from base 1. V drops 7 bases and J drops 9 bases, leaving 9 bases in between.

To estimate absolute template abundance from read counts, synthetic TCR analog templates were spiked into each PCR. The immunoSEQ assay used bias-controlled V and J gene primers to amplify TCRbeta CDR3 regions from genomic DNA. Sequencing of rearranged TCRbeta segments was done at approximately 20X coverage. From the authors' description of their analysis: Clustering was used to correct sequencing errors, and CDR3s were annotated against IMGT so that V, D and J genes could be assigned. Only productive TCRbeta rearrangements were used in downstream analyses, excluding out-of-frame or stop-codon sequences. Clonality was computed as one minus Shannon entropy normalized by the log of the number of unique productive sequences. Clones differing between time points or between blood and tumor were identified by Fisher's exact test with Benjamini-Hochberg correction at adjusted p below 0.01. In its TCRdb copy, this immuneACCESS table keeps in-frame sequences only and misses some clones. Where compared with another copy, unresolved V genes explain less than half of these, and the others have no known cause. Clonal size and the V and J genes are those of that table, whereas D and trimming came from the DNA. This sample is represented by 40,000 or so clones; roughly four fifths of them were singletons. The ten largest clones represent about 7% of the sample.

Results the study describes overall, beyond this receptor: Improved progression-free and overall survival was associated with having pretreatment peripheral blood TCR clonality below the median. At 3 weeks after the start of treatment, tumor-associated TCR clones in peripheral blood had expanded more in patients with durable benefit (n of about 22, p = 0.022). Because the sample size was small (n ≈ 31) and many exploratory analyses were performed, the results are intended to be hypothesis-generating.

The specimen was PBMCs, collected around atezolizumab (anti-PD-L1) treatment. This clonotype was sampled from a man aged 55 to 70 with urothelial cancer. Recombination connected TRBV28 to TRBJ2-2, with the identity of the D gene unclear. The CDR3 in this case is CASTSARELFF. The nucleotide sequence reads TGTGCCAGCACCTCCGCGAGGGAGCTGTTTTTT.